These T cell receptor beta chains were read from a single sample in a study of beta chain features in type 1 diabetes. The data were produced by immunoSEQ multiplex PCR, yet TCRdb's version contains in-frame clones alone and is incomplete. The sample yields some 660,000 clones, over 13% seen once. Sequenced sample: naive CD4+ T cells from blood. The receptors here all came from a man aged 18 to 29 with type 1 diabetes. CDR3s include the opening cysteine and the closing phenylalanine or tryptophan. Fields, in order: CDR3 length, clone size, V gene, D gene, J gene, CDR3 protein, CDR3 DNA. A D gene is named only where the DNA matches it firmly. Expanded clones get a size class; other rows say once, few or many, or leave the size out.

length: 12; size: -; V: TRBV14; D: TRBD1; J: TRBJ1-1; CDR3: CASSQGQGEAFF; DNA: TGTGCCAGCAGCCAGGGACAGGGCGAAGCTTTCTTT
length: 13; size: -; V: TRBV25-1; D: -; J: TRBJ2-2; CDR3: CASSSRLEGELFF; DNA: TGTGCCAGCAGTTCTCGCCTGGAGGGGGAGCTGTTTTTT
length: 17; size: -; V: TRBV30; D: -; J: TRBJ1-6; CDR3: CAWSSTTRVPNNSPLHF; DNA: TGTGCCTGGAGTTCCACTACGCGGGTACCGAATAATTCACCCCTCCACTTT
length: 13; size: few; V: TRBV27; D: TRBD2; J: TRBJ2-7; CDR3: CASRTSGSYEQYF; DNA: TGTGCCAGCAGAACTAGCGGGAGTTACGAGCAGTACTTC
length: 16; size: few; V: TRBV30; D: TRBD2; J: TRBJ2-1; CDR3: CAWSGLAGGVGNEQFF; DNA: TGTGCCTGGAGTGGACTAGCGGGAGGGGTTGGTAATGAGCAGTTCTTC
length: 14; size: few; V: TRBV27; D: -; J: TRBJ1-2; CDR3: CASSWTALTYGYTF; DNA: TGTGCCAGCAGTTGGACAGCTCTAACCTATGGCTACACCTTC
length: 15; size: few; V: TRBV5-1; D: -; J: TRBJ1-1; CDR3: CASSLERGLNTEAFF; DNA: TGCGCCAGCAGCTTGGAGAGAGGGTTGAACACTGAAGCTTTCTTT
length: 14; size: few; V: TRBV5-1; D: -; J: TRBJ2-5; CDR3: CASSLPNRQETQYF; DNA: TGCGCCAGCAGTTTACCTAACCGCCAAGAGACCCAGTACTTC
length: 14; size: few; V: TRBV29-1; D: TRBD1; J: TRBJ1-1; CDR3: CSAKPRTGDAEAFF; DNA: TGCAGCGCTAAACCCCGGACAGGGGACGCTGAAGCTTTCTTT
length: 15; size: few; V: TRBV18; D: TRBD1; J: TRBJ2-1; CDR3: CASSPGTGGYNEQFF; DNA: TGTGCCAGCTCACCTGGGACAGGGGGTTACAATGAGCAGTTCTTC
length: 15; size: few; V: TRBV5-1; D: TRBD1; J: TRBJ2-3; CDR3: CASSQRTGGTDTQYF; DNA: TGCGCCAGCAGCCAAAGGACAGGAGGCACAGATACGCAGTATTTT
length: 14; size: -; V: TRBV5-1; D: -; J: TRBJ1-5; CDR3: CASSSGDGYQPQHF; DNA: TGCGCCAGCAGCTCGGGTGATGGATATCAGCCCCAGCATTTT
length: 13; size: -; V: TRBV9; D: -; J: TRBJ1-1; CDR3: CASSPHGDTEAFF; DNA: TGTGCCAGCAGCCCCCACGGGGACACTGAAGCTTTCTTT
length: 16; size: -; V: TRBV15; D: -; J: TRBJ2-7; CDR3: CATSSLGAGVPYEQYF; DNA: TGTGCCACCAGCTCCCTAGGGGCCGGGGTCCCCTACGAGCAGTACTTC
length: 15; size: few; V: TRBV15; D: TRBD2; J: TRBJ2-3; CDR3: CATSSLLAGWDTQYF; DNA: TGTGCCACCAGCAGCTTACTAGCGGGATGGGATACGCAGTATTTT
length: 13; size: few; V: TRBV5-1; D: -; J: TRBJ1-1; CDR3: CASSSLMGTEAFF; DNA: TGCGCCAGCAGCTCGCTTATGGGCACTGAAGCTTTCTTT
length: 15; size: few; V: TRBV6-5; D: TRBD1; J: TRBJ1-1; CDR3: CASSSLGTGGTEAFF; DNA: TGTGCCAGCAGTTCTCTCGGGACAGGAGGTACTGAAGCTTTCTTT
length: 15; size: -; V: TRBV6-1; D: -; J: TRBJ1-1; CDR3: CASSEARIMNTEAFF; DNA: TGTGCCAGCAGTGAAGCACGGATCATGAACACTGAAGCTTTCTTT
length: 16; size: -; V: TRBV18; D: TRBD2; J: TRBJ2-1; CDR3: CASSPPGGGTYNEQFF; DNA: TGTGCCAGCTCACCACCGGGCGGGGGTACCTACAATGAGCAGTTCTTC
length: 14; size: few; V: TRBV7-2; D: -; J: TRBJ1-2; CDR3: CASSLATGASGYTF; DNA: TGTGCCAGCAGCTTAGCGACCGGGGCGAGCGGCTACACCTTC
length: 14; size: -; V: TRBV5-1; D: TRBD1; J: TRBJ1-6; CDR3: CASSPDRERSPLHF; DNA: TGCGCCAGCAGCCCGGACAGGGAGAGGTCACCCCTCCACTTT
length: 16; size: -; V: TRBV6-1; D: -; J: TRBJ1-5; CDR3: CASSEGTVYSNQPQHF; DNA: TGTGCCAGCAGTGAAGGGACAGTCTATAGCAATCAGCCCCAGCATTTT
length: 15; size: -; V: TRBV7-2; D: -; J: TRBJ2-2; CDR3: CASSLTTLNTGELFF; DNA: TGTGCCAGCAGCTTGACTACCCTGAACACCGGGGAGCTGTTTTTT
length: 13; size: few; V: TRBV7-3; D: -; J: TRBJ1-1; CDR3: CASSPQVNTEAFF; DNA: TGTGCCAGCAGCCCGCAGGTGAACACTGAAGCTTTCTTT
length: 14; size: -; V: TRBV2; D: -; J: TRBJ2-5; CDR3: CASSTEGLGETQYF; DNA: TGTGCCAGCAGTACGGAGGGCTTGGGGGAGACCCAGTACTTC
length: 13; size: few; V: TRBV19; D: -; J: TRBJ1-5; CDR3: CASSSMVNQPQHF; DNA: TGTGCCAGTAGTTCGATGGTTAATCAGCCCCAGCATTTT
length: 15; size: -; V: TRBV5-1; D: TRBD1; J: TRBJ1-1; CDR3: CASSLVGQGNTEAFF; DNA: TGCGCCAGCAGCTTGGTCGGACAGGGGAACACTGAAGCTTTCTTT
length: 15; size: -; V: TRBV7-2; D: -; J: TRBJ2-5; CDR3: CASTDASGARETQYF; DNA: TGTGCCAGCACCGACGCATCGGGGGCGAGGGAGACCCAGTACTTC
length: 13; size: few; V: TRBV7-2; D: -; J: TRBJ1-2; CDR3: CASSLSGGAGYTF; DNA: TGTGCCAGCAGCTTAAGCGGGGGGGCTGGCTACACCTTC
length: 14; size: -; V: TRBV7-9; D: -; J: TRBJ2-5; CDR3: CASSLGSTSETQYF; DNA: TGTGCCAGCAGCTTAGGCTCGACCTCAGAGACCCAGTACTTC
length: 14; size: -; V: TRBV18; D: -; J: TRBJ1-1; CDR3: CASSPPSTGTEAFF; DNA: TGTGCCAGCTCACCACCGTCGACAGGCACTGAAGCTTTCTTT
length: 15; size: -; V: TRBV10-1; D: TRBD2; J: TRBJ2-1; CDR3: CASSQTSGGYNEQFF; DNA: TGCGCCAGCAGCCAGACTAGCGGGGGTTACAATGAGCAGTTCTTC
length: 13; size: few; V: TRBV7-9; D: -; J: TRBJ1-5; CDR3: CASSLGGAQPQHF; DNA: TGTGCCAGCAGTTTAGGAGGGGCTCAGCCCCAGCATTTT
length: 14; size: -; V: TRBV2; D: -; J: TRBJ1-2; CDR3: CASSERRGKGGYTF; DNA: TGTGCCAGCAGTGAGAGGCGAGGGAAGGGTGGCTACACCTTC
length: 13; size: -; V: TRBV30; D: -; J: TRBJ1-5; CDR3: CAYSPSGNQPQHF; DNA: TGTGCCTACTCTCCCAGCGGCAATCAGCCCCAGCATTTT
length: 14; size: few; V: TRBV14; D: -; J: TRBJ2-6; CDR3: CASSPQTGANVLTF; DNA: TGTGCCAGCAGCCCGCAGACTGGGGCCAACGTCCTGACTTTC
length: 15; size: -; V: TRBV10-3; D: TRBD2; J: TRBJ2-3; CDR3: CAISTIAGVTDTQYF; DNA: TGTGCCATCAGCACCATAGCGGGAGTCACAGATACGCAGTATTTT
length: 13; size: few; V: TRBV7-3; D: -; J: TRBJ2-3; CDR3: CASSSGHTDTQYF; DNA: TGTGCCAGCAGCTCAGGTCACACAGATACGCAGTATTTT
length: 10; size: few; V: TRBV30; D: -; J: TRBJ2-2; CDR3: CAGWAGELFF; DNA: TGTGCCGGGTGGGCCGGGGAGCTGTTTTTT
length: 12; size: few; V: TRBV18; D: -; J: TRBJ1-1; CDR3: CATLGGGTEAFF; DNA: TGTGCCACTCTCGGCGGGGGCACTGAAGCTTTCTTT
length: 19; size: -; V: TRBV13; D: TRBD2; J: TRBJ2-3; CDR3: CASSLEGLADYLGTDTQYF; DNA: TGTGCCAGCAGCTTAGAAGGGCTAGCGGATTATCTGGGCACAGATACGCAGTATTTT